This T cell receptor (beta chain) was captured in a study of blood T cell repertoires in COVID-19. Assignments of participants to cohorts depended upon their own reported clinical history. Recovered Cohort 3 donors showed two negative PCRs, clearance, or symptom resolution. In the authors' methods: Estimation of nucleated cell counts was performed using reference gene primer amplification. Profiled with immunoSEQ multiplex PCR; TCRdb holds only in-frame clones, not every one. That table supplies the V and J calls and clone size; D and trimming were determined from the DNA. The sample lists over 350,000 clones; 85% to 90% were seen once. Trimming took off 0 bases at V and 4 bases at J, with 11 bases between the two ends. The length of the CDR3 is 16 residues. Germline lookup yields CDR1 SGHDT and CDR2 YYEEEE.

The source material was PBMCs or T cells enriched from blood (not recorded which). The V call is TRBV5-6, the J call TRBJ2-6; unclear D gene. The receptor was isolated from a woman between 50 and 59 years old who had recovered from COVID-19. The CDR3 coding sequence is TGTGCCAGCAGCTTGGGACTCCACTCGGGGGCCAACGTCCTGACTTTC. Protein product: CASSLGLHSGANVLTF.